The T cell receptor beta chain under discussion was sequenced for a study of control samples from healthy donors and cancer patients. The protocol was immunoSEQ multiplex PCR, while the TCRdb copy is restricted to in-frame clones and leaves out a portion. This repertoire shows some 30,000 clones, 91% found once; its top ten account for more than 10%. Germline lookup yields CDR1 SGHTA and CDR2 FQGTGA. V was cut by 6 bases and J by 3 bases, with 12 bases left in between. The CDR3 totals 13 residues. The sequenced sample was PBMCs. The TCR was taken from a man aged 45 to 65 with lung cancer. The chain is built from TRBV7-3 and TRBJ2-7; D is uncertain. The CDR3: CASRSNGIYEQYF. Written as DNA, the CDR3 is TGTGCCAGCAGGTCAAATGGAATCTACGAGCAGTACTTC. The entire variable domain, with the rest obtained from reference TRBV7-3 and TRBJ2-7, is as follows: GAGVSQTPSNKVTEKGKYVELRCDPISGHTALYWYRQSLGQGPEFLIYFQGTGAADDSGLPNDRFFAVRPEGSVSTLKIQRTERGDSAVYLCASRSNGIYEQYFGPGTRLTVT.